Sequencing of this T cell receptor beta chain was carried out in a study of vaccination effects on CD4 cells after COVID-19. Repertoires were generated with immunoSEQ multiplex PCR, while TCRdb's copy carries only in-frame clones and drops some. The sample carries some 50,000 clones, nearly 75% recorded once. Concerning this clone: Its antigen is undetermined.

The CDR3 length is 16 residues. V gave up 4 bases and J gave up 4 bases, with 18 bases separating them. Germline V CDR1 and CDR2: SGDLS, YYNGEE. Study-level points and caveats: Convalescent patients were few in the study, and early post-infection timepoints were absent.

Expansion of antigen-specific CD4+ T cells with viral peptide pools was carried out by the ViraFEST assay before sequencing. The culture ran for roughly ten days, and then CD4+ T cells were isolated. Vaccine administered to participants consisted of two doses of either BNT162b2 or mRNA-1273. Each culture well received under 2.5 million PBMC. These cells were then cultured in IMDM with 8.5 to 10 IU/ml IL-2 and around 9.6 ug/ml peptides. This TCR was sampled from a human donor who received a COVID-19 vaccine. The rearrangement joins TRBV9 to TRBJ1-5; unclear D gene. The sequenced sample was CD4+ T cells from PBMCs cultured with HCoV-OC43 spike peptides, obtained after COVID-19 vaccination. As for subset: HCoV-OC43 spike overlapping peptide pool stimulation. The CDR3 here is CASSPSGWKGNQPQHF. The CDR3, as DNA: TGTGCCAGCAGCCCTTCCGGGTGGAAAGGGAATCAGCCCCAGCATTTT.